Listed here is a single TCR beta chain. Its antigen is unidentified. This sample stems from a study of monozygotic twins with cystic fibrosis. The ends were cut back, 2 bases at V and 7 bases at J, with 13 bases in the middle. In germline, CDR1 is SGDLS, CDR2 YYNGEE. CDR3 size: 14 residues. Study-wide results and caveats: Age, concordance and disease severity did not associate with shared CDR3 numbers. In 13 of 16 pairs, V gene usage was closest to the co-twin's. The repertoire was suggested to be naive-dominated, clonality median about 0.0094. Unrelated CF individuals shared fewer identical clonotypes than monozygotic CF twins.

Sequencing was performed with immunoSEQ multiplex PCR; in TCRdb, only in-frame clones are kept and a portion is missing. The sample contains tens of thousands of clones, around 98% of which appear only once. The J gene is TRBJ2-1, the V gene TRBV9; D call uncertain. The material sequenced was blood. This TCR was sampled from a girl under 18 with cystic fibrosis. CDR3: CASSVGLSGNEQFF. DNA of the CDR3: TGTGCCAGCAGCGTCGGCCTATCTGGGAATGAGCAGTTCTTC.